This entry features one T cell receptor beta chain sequence. The target antigen is unknown. These data come from a study of T cell responses to AZD1222 COVID-19 vaccine. Study as a whole: Timing groups of about 4 and about 12 weeks for second doses were pooled. Findings and caveats of the study: Scientists sampled the repertoires only once the peak T cell response had passed. Donor demographics were predominantly white British with a female majority; clonal diversity may be underestimated. Only 6 or 7 people who got AZD1222 tested seropositive at baseline.

Profiled with immunoSEQ multiplex PCR; TCRdb holds only in-frame clones, not every one. The sample has 100,000 to 150,000 clones, more than 75% seen once. The J segment lost 9 bases and the V segment lost 2 bases, leaving 5 bases of the junction unmatched. Germline loops: CDR1 SGHVS, CDR2 FQNEAQ. The CDR3 is 15 residues long. This chain connects TRBV7-8 to TRBJ2-1; 12 nucleotides line up with TRBD2. The input for sequencing was peripheral blood, taken on day 0 of AZD1222 vaccination. This TCR came from an adult in good health. CDR3 sequence (DNA): TGTGCCAGCAGCTTAATCCTAGCGGGAGGGGCTGAGCAGTTCTTC. Protein sequence: CASSLILAGGAEQFF.